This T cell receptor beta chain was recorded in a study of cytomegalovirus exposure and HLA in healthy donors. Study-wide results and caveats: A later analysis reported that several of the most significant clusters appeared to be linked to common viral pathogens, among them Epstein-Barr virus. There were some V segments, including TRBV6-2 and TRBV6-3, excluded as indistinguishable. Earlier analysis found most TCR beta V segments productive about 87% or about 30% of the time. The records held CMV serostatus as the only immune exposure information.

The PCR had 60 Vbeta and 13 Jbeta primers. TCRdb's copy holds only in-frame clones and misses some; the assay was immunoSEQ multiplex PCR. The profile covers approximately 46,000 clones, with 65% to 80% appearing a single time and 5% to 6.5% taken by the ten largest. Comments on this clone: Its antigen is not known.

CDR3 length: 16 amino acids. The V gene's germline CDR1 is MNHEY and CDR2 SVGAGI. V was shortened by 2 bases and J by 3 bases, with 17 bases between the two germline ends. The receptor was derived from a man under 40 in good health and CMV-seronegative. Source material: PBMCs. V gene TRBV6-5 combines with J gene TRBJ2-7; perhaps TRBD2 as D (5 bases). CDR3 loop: CASSYTQATGNYEQYF. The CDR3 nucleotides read TGTGCCAGCAGTTACACCCAGGCCACGGGGAACTACGAGCAGTACTTC.